These 23 T cell receptor beta chains originate from one sample sequenced in a study of cytomegalovirus exposure and HLA in healthy donors. Clones were sequenced by immunoSEQ multiplex PCR, and TCRdb holds only the in-frame ones, with some missing. The table records approximately 150,000 clones, around 90% of them present only once. Sequencing used PBMCs. The receptors come from a young man in good health and CMV-seropositive.

This clone appeared once. The chain recombines TRBV27 with TRBJ1-3, with 7 positions matching TRBD1. This CDR3 contains 15 residues. CDR1 and CDR2 from the germline V gene are MNHEY and SMNVEV (reference sequence). J was trimmed by 8 bases and V by 4 bases; bases with no gene match: 11. CDR3 nucleotides: TGTGCCAGCAGTTCCTTGGACAGGCCCTGGGACACCATATATTTT. Translation gives CASSSLDRPWDTIYF.

The chain employs TRBV6-1 and TRBJ2-5, with 8 bases fitting TRBD2. Per germline, CDR1 MNHNS and CDR2 SASEGT. Unmatched junction bases numbered 9, after V lost 3 bases and J lost 6 bases. The CDR3 length is 15 residues. The CDR3 here is CASSDLLAGGKTQYF. The DNA of the CDR3 is TGTGCCAGCAGTGATCTCCTGGCGGGGGGAAAGACCCAGTACTTC.

The chain links TRBV6-5 to TRBJ1-2, with 9 nucleotides matching TRBD1. This CDR3 region has 16 residues. Germline V CDR1 and CDR2: MNHEY, SVGAGI. The junction had 8 bases not matched to a gene; V was cut back by 2 bases and J by 4 bases. CDR3 nucleotides: TGTGCCAGCAGTTACCTTCCGGGACAGGGAATCTATGGCTACACCTTC. Translated: CASSYLPGQGIYGYTF.

The CDR3 spells CASSFNSGTSPPSEQFF. The CDR3, as DNA: TGCGCCAGCAGCTTTAATTCCGGGACTAGCCCCCCTAGTGAGCAGTTCTTC. This chain connects TRBV5-1 to TRBJ2-1, with 9 bases aligning to TRBD2. Germline loops: CDR1 SGHRS, CDR2 YFSETQ. The CDR3 spans 17 residues. V was clipped by 2 bases and J by 9 bases; unmatched bases: 15.

The rearrangement links TRBV7-7 to TRBJ2-2, with TRBD1 matching over 7 bases. Trimming cost V 5 bases and J 3 bases; bases outside gene matches: 6. CDR1 and CDR2 from the germline V gene are SSHAT and FNYEAQ (reference sequence). CDR3 length equals 15 residues. The CDR3 nucleotides read TGTGCCAGCAGCCCTTTCGGGACAGACACCGGGGAGCTGTTTTTT. This codes for CASSPFGTDTGELFF.

The V gene is TRBV5-4, the J gene TRBJ1-2, with D unclear. Germline V CDR1 and CDR2: SGHNT, YYREEE (reference sequence). The germline V and J ends were trimmed by 0 bases and 4 bases, with 10 bases remaining between them. There are 14 residues in the CDR3. CDR3 residues: CASSLEAGLYGYTF. CDR3 bases: TGTGCCAGCAGCTTGGAGGCAGGCCTCTATGGCTACACCTTC.

The rearrangement joins TRBV18 to TRBJ2-3; perhaps TRBD2 as D (7 bases). This CDR3 region has 14 residues. CDR1 is KGHSH, CDR2 LQKENI, per germline. Trimming removed 1 base at V and 6 bases at J, with 11 bases between. The DNA of the CDR3 is TGTGCCAGCTCACCACGGGGGGGCCGGGATACGCAGTATTTT. Its protein product is CASSPRGGRDTQYF. Drawing the rest from reference TRBV18 and TRBJ2-3, the complete variable domain is NAGVMQNPRHLVRRRGQEARLRCSPMKGHSHVYWYRQLPEEGLKFMVYLQKENIIDESGMPKERFSAEFPKEGPSILRIQQVVRGDSAAYFCASSPRGGRDTQYFGPGTRLTVL.

The V call is TRBV29-1, the J call TRBJ1-5; possible D gene TRBD1, 6 bases. The germline V gene encodes CDR1 SQVTM and CDR2 ANQGSEA. The CDR3 has 13 residues. The ends were cut back, 6 bases at V and 4 bases at J, with 13 bases in the middle. The CDR3 loop is CSVQGGGNQPQHF. For the CDR3, the DNA is TGCAGCGTCCAGGGAGGGGGGAATCAGCCCCAGCATTTT.

V is TRBV28 and J is TRBJ1-2; perhaps TRBD1 as D (5 bases). From germline, CDR1 is MDHEN and CDR2 SYDVKM. Trimming cost V 2 bases and J 2 bases, with 12 bases left between them. The CDR3 is 15 amino acids. Here the CDR3 reads CASSLPQGQNYGYTF. The CDR3 DNA sequence: TGTGCCAGCAGTTTACCCCAGGGTCAAAACTATGGCTACACCTTC.

The gene calls are TRBV30 and TRBJ2-2, with 12 bases that match TRBD2. The V segment lost 7 bases and the J segment 0 bases; nucleotides outside the gene matches: 3. The CDR3 is 15 residues long. Germline V gene sequence: CDR1 GTSNPN, CDR2 SVGIG (reference sequence). The CDR3 DNA reads TGTGCCTTTCGGACTAGCGGGGCGAACACCGGGGAGCTGTTTTTT. Protein sequence: CAFRTSGANTGELFF.

V usage is TRBV7-9 and J usage is TRBJ2-3; 8 positions match TRBD1. V shed 3 bases, J shed 6 bases, and the junction held 5 bases outside the gene matches. The CDR3 runs 14 residues. CDR1 SEHNR and CDR2 FQNEAQ come from the germline V gene (reference sequence). CDR3 sequence (DNA): TGTGCCAGCAGCTTTGACAGGGGTTCGGATACGCAGTATTTT. It is translated as CASSFDRGSDTQYF.

This clone was counted a single time. The chain employs TRBV2 and TRBJ2-2; 8 nucleotides align to TRBD2. This CDR3 region has 16 residues. The germline V gene encodes CDR1 SNHLY and CDR2 FYNNEI. The V segment lost 6 bases and the J segment 4 bases; nucleotides outside the gene matches: 10. In nucleotides, the CDR3 is TGTGCCAGCAGCGATACTAGCGGCAGACGCACCGGGGAGCTGTTTTTT. Translation gives CASSDTSGRRTGELFF. Filled out from reference TRBV2 and TRBJ2-2, the complete variable domain reads EPEVTQTPSHQVTQMGQEVILRCVPISNHLYFYWYRQILGQKVEFLVSFYNNEISEKSEIFDDQFSVERPDGSNFTLKIRSTKLEDSAMYFCASSDTSGRRTGELFFGEGSRLTVL.

J is TRBJ1-2 and V is TRBV5-4, with D hard to call. Per the germline V gene, CDR1 is SGHNT and CDR2 is YYREEE (reference sequence). This CDR3 has 14 amino acids. V was cut by 4 bases and J by 3 bases, with 13 bases left in between. The CDR3 DNA reads as TGTGCCAGCAGCAGCGGGAGGAGAGACTATGGCTACACCTTC. Translation: CASSSGRRDYGYTF.

This clone turned up a few times. The chain is built from TRBV6-5 and TRBJ1-5; D unresolved. V gave up 6 bases and J gave up 2 bases, with 11 bases separating them. This CDR3 region has 14 residues. Germline CDR1 MNHEY, CDR2 SVGAGI. In nucleotides, the CDR3 is TGTGCCAGCAGGGCCCCAGTGGGCAATCAGCCCCAGCATTTT. It translates to CASRAPVGNQPQHF.

The chain employs TRBV29-1 and TRBJ2-7; 7 nucleotides line up with TRBD1. The ends lost 6 bases at V and 3 bases at J; junction bases unmatched: 5. The germline CDR1 and CDR2 sequences are SQVTM and ANQGSEA. The CDR3 is 12 residues long. The CDR3 region is CSVLGQNYEQYF. The CDR3 DNA is TGCAGCGTCCTGGGACAGAACTACGAGCAGTACTTC.

The J gene is TRBJ2-7, the V gene TRBV4-1; 8 positions match TRBD1. The germline V gene encodes CDR1 MGHRA and CDR2 YSYEKL. V lost 3 bases and J lost 7; bases outside the gene matches: 8. This CDR3 has 14 amino acids. The CDR3 spells CASSQPQGAGEQYF. The CDR3 nucleotides are TGCGCCAGCAGCCAGCCGCAGGGGGCCGGTGAGCAGTACTTC.

J is TRBJ2-1 and V is TRBV27, with TRBD2 identical over 15 bases. CDR1 and CDR2 from the germline V gene are MNHEY and SMNVEV (reference sequence). The CDR3 covers 16 residues. The ends lost 6 bases at V and 7 bases at J; junction bases unmatched: 7. The DNA of the CDR3 is TGTGCCAGCAGAGGGACTAGCGGGAGGTTGTGGAATGAGCAGTTCTTC. It is translated as CASRGTSGRLWNEQFF.

The chain recombines TRBV20-1 with TRBJ1-1, with TRBD1 as a possible D gene (5 bases). There are 10 residues in the CDR3. From germline, CDR1 is DFQATT and CDR2 SNEGSKA (reference sequence). V gave up 4 bases and J gave up 11 bases, with 11 bases separating them. Here the CDR3 DNA reads TGCAGTGCTAAGGGGTTGCGCGCTTTCTTT. This translates into CSAKGLRAFF.

V usage is TRBV6-6 and J usage is TRBJ2-7, with TRBD1 identical over 10 bases. Germline V CDR1 and CDR2: MNHNY, SVGAGI (reference sequence). The CDR3 runs to 14 residues. The ends lost 6 bases at V and 1 base at J; junction bases unmatched: 3. The CDR3 region is CASSPGQGSYEQYF. In nucleotides, the CDR3 is TGTGCCAGCAGCCCGGGACAGGGGTCCTACGAGCAGTACTTC.

The chain recombines TRBV19 with TRBJ1-4; TRBD1 agrees at 8 bases. The CDR3 sequence is 14 residues long. The V gene end was trimmed by 4 bases and the J gene end by 10 bases; junction bases not matched to a gene: 8. Germline V gene lookup returns CDR1 LNHDA and CDR2 SQIVND (reference sequence). CDR3 sequence: CASSKDRVEGKLFF. For the CDR3, the DNA is TGTGCCAGTAGTAAGGACAGGGTGGAAGGAAAACTGTTTTTT.

The CDR3 coding sequence is TGTGCCAGCAGGGCAGGACAGCTAGGGAACACTGAAGCTTTCTTT. It yields the protein CASRAGQLGNTEAFF. The rearrangement joins TRBV2 to TRBJ1-1, with D perhaps matching TRBD1 (6 bases). This CDR3 spans 15 amino acids. V was pared by 6 bases and J by 1 base, with 15 bases between. Germline lookup yields CDR1 SNHLY and CDR2 FYNNEI.

V gene TRBV4-1 combines with J gene TRBJ2-7; 8 bases are shared with TRBD1. From germline, CDR1 is MGHRA and CDR2 YSYEKL. After removal of 1 base from V and 3 bases from J, the junction contained 5 bases not matched to a gene. This CDR3 spans 15 amino acids. The CDR3 nucleotides are TGCGCCAGCAGCCAAGTTCGAACAGGGGGCTACGAGCAGTACTTC. This gives the protein CASSQVRTGGYEQYF.

V gene TRBV5-6 combines with J gene TRBJ2-5; 9 bases are a match to TRBD1. Losses at the gene ends were 4 bases for V and 7 bases for J; bases not matched to a gene: 11. The germline V gene has CDR1 SGHDT and CDR2 YYEEEE. The CDR3 loop spans 15 amino acids. The CDR3 nucleotides are TGTGCCAGCAGCCTCCTGGGACAGGGAAGGTGGACCCAGTACTTC. Protein product: CASSLLGQGRWTQYF.